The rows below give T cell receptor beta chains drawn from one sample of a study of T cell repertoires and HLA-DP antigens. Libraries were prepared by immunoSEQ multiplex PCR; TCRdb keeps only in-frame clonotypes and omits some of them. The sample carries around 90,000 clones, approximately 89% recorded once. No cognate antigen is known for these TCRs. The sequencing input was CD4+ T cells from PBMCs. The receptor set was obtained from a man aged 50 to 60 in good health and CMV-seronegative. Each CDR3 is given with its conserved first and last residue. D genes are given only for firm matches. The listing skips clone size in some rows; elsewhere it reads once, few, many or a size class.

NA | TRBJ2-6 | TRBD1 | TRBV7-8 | CASSNGQVLSGANVLTF | TGTGCCAGCAGCAACGGACAGGTCCTCTCTGGGGCCAACGTCCTGACTTTC
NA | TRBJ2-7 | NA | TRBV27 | CASSIDPGNSYEQYF | TGTGCCAGCAGCATAGACCCTGGGAACTCCTACGAGCAGTACTTC
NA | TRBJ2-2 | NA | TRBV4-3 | CASSQMPRNGELFF | TGCGCCAGCAGCCAAATGCCGCGAAACGGGGAGCTGTTTTTT
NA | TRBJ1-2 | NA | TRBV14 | CASSQGARTVAGGYTF | TGTGCCAGCAGCCAAGGAGCCCGGACGGTGGCAGGAGGCTACACCTTC
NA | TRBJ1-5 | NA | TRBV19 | CASQGETNSNQPQHF | TGTGCCAGCCAAGGAGAGACAAATAGCAATCAGCCCCAGCATTTT
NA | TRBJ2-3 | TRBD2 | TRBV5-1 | CASSQTSGGHTDTQYF | TGCGCCAGCAGCCAGACTAGCGGGGGACACACAGATACGCAGTATTTT
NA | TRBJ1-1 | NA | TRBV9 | CASSVDQVNTEAFF | TGTGCCAGCAGCGTCGACCAGGTGAACACTGAAGCTTTCTTT
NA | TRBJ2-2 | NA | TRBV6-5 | CASTTSNTGELFF | TGTGCCAGCACCACGTCAAACACCGGGGAGCTGTTTTTT
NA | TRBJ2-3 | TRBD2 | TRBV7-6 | CASSQTGLAGPDTQYF | TGTGCCAGCAGCCAGACCGGACTAGCGGGTCCAGATACGCAGTATTTT
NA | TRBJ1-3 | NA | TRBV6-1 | CASSSAGAGNTIYF | TGTGCCAGCAGTTCAGCAGGGGCTGGAAACACCATATATTTT
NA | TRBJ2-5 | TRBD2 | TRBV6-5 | CASSQTSARETQYF | TGTGCCAGCAGTCAGACTAGCGCTAGAGAGACCCAGTACTTC
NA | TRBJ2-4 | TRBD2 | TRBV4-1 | CASSQVLAGGGAKNIQYF | TGCGCCAGCAGCCAAGTGCTAGCGGGAGGGGGAGCCAAAAACATTCAGTACTTC
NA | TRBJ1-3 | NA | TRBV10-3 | CAISENRLNSGNTIYF | TGTGCCATCAGTGAAAACAGACTTAATTCTGGAAACACCATATATTTT
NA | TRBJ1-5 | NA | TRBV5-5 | CASSFGSAVNQPQHF | TGTGCCAGCAGCTTTGGATCGGCAGTTAATCAGCCCCAGCATTTT
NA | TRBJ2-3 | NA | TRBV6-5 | CASSYDGSVTDTQYF | TGTGCCAGCAGTTACGACGGTTCAGTCACAGATACGCAGTATTTT
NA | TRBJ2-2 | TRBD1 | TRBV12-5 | CASGSRDRGLRGTGELFF | TGTGCTAGTGGTAGCCGGGACAGGGGGCTTCGGGGCACCGGGGAGCTGTTTTTT
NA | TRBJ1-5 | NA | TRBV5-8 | CASSSGQPTYQPQHF | TGTGCCAGCAGCTCTGGACAGCCAACGTATCAGCCCCAGCATTTT
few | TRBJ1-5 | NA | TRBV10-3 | CAISEGVETQPQHF | TGTGCCATCAGTGAGGGGGTTGAGACTCAGCCCCAGCATTTT
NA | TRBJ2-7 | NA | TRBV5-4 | CASSLRGYSYEQYF | TGTGCCAGCAGCTTGAGGGGGTACTCCTACGAGCAGTACTTC
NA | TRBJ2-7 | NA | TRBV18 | CASSPRTVLSYEQYF | TGTGCCAGCTCACCTCGGACTGTCCTCTCCTACGAGCAGTACTTC
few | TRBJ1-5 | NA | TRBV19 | CASSARGSSNQPQHF | TGTGCCAGTAGTGCGAGGGGGTCTAGCAATCAGCCCCAGCATTTT
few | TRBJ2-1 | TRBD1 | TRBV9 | CASSVSTGGMVYNEQFF | TGTGCCAGCAGCGTATCGACAGGGGGCATGGTTTACAATGAGCAGTTCTTC
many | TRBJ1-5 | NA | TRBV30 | CASGYNQPQHF | TGTGCCTCGGGGTACAATCAGCCCCAGCATTTT
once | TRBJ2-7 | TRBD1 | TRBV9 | CASSVGSQGASYEQYF | TGTGCCAGCAGCGTAGGGTCACAGGGGGCTTCCTACGAGCAGTACTTC
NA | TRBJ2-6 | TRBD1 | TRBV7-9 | CASSSTGGAGLSGANVLTF | TGTGCCAGCAGCTCCACAGGGGGTGCCGGGTTATCTGGGGCCAACGTCCTGACTTTC
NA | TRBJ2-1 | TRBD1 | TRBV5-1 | CASSKQTGSHNEQFF | TGCGCCAGCAGCAAACAGACAGGGTCCCACAATGAGCAGTTCTTC
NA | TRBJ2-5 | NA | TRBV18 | CASSPTGFQETQYF | TGTGCCAGCTCACCGACAGGCTTCCAAGAGACCCAGTACTTC